Listed below are T cell receptor beta chains from one sample, sequenced in a study of early stage breast cancer tumors. Method: immunoSEQ multiplex PCR; TCRdb's copy keeps in-frame clones and lacks some. Found here are approximately 75,000 clones, approximately 84% of them singletons; the top ten hold around 4.7%. The sequenced sample was blood. The source of these receptors is a person aged 35-50 years with breast cancer. Both conserved end residues are part of each CDR3. D genes are given only for firm matches.

>TRBV10-3|TRBJ1-4|-
CAISPDSLNEKLFF
>TRBV10-3|TRBJ2-1|TRBD2
CAISGLAGDYNEQFF
>TRBV27|TRBJ1-2|-
CASSLSTGYGYTF
>TRBV9|TRBJ1-2|TRBD1
CASGPGDRGYYGYTF
>TRBV7-9|TRBJ2-3|TRBD2
CASSLIAGGRPTDTQYF
>TRBV19|TRBJ1-4|-
CASSMAGWPNEKLFF
>TRBV5-6|TRBJ2-3|TRBD1
CASSLGRGTDTQYF
>TRBV19|TRBJ2-1|TRBD2
CASRLADSYNEQFF
>TRBV19|TRBJ2-2|-
CASSIIKNTGELFF
>TRBV4-1|TRBJ2-1|-
CASSLTSSHNEQFF
>TRBV6-6|TRBJ1-5|-
CASSSIQGSGQPQHF
>TRBV4-2|TRBJ2-5|TRBD2
CASSHVLAEETQYF
>TRBV6-5|TRBJ2-3|-
CASSGSTDTQYF
>TRBV7-6|TRBJ2-7|-
CASSLAGFWDEQYF
>TRBV19|TRBJ2-3|-
CASSPGLDTQYF
>TRBV15|TRBJ2-2|-
CATSRDRRAGGELFF
>TRBV2|TRBJ1-1|TRBD1
CAREGQENTEAFF
>TRBV6-1|TRBJ1-2|TRBD1
CASSAGGQDYGYTF
>TRBV5-8|TRBJ2-1|-
CASSTRRRWSGNEQFF
>TRBV5-1|TRBJ2-3|-
CASNRGRSGTDTQYF
>TRBV28|TRBJ1-1|-
CASRTPMNTEAFF
>TRBV6-5|TRBJ1-1|-
CASSYEGWNTEAFF
>TRBV18|TRBJ2-1|-
CASSPGTWRSNEQFF
>TRBV5-5|TRBJ2-5|TRBD2
CASSSWFSGKSLTQYF
>TRBV18|TRBJ1-4|TRBD1
CASSPSPDREEKLFF
>TRBV4-1|TRBJ1-2|TRBD1
CASSPNRDSYGYTF
>TRBV2|TRBJ2-7|-
CASTPDFLKEQYF